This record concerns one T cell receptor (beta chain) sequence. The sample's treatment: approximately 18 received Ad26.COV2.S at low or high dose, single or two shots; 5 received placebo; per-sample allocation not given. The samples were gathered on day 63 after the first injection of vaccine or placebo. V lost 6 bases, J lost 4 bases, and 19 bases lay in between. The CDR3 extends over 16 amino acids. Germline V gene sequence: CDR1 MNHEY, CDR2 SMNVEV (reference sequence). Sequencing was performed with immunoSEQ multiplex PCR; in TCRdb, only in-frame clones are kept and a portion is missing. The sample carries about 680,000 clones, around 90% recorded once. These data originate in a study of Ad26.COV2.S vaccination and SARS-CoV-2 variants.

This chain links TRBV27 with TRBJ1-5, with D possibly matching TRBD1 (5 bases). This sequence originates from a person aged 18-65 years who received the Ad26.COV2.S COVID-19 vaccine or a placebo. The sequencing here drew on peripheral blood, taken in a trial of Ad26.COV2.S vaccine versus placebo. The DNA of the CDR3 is TGTGCCAGCAGACCTTCGGGAGGGGTTCAAAATCAGCCCCAGCATTTT. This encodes CASRPSGGVQNQPQHF.